This paragraph covers one TCR beta chain sequence. Its antigen remains unknown. Patients counted as stable if ophthalmopathy did not develop within 18 months. The data belong to a study of T cells in Graves' hyperthyroidism and ophthalmopathy. On the study more broadly: Blood from the periphery was taken at initial diagnosis, before any treatment.

It was RNA transcripts that yielded the amplified TCR beta CDR3 regions. Carried out on the TCR CDR3, a first-round RT-PCR used the HTBI primer set. TCRdb processed the multiplex PCR reads anew with MiXCR; each CDR3 protein has one entry. Counted here are some 800,000 distinct CDR3 sequences, approximately 40% occurring once; the ten biggest clones make up approximately 10%. General study findings and limits: Most clonotypes that expanded in the thyroid above 0.001 also showed up in blood.

Germline CDR1 reads SGHDN; CDR2 reads FVKESK. There are 17 residues in the CDR3. The V end lost 1 base, the J end lost 0 bases, and 16 bases lay between the germline ends. Sequencing was performed on blood. This TCR was sampled from a man younger than 35 with Graves' hyperthyroidism. The V call is TRBV14, the J call TRBJ2-7, with D possibly matching TRBD2 (6 bases). The chain's CDR3 is CASSQVGSGRRSYEQYF. CDR3 sequence (DNA): TGTGCCAGCAGCCAAGTGGGGAGCGGGCGGCGCTCCTACGAGCAGTACTTC.